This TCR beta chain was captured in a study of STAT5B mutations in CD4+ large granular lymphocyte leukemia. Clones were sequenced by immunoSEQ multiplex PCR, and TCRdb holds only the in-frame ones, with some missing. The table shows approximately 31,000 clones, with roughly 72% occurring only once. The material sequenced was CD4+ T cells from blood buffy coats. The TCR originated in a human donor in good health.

CDR3 sequence: CASSNRLGQGDQPQHF. The DNA for the CDR3 is TGTGCCAGTAGTAACCGACTGGGACAGGGGGATCAGCCCCAGCATTTT. The gene calls are TRBV19 and TRBJ1-5, with 11 positions matching TRBD1. J was trimmed by 5 bases and V by 4 bases; bases with no gene match: 7. Germline CDR1 is LNHDA and CDR2 is SQIVND (reference sequence). The CDR3 loop spans 16 amino acids.